Given below is one TCR beta chain in context. Its target is unknown. In the PCR, 60 Vbeta and 13 Jbeta primers were used. The data were produced by immunoSEQ multiplex PCR, yet TCRdb's version contains in-frame clones alone and is incomplete. In the table there are 150,000 to 200,000 clones, under 75% of which are singletons. Germline V gene data show CDR1 as SGHRS and CDR2 as YFSETQ. V lost 4 bases to trimming and J lost 0 bases, with 19 bases between them. CDR3 length equals 17 residues. The data belong to a study of cytomegalovirus exposure and HLA in healthy donors. Study-wide points: The CMV antigen specificity of a few CMV-associated chains was confirmed through in vitro analysis. Among TCR beta chains of equal frequency, HLA-associated ones were more clonally expanded in a later analysis.

The sequence derives from a man between 40 and 49 years old in good health and CMV-seropositive. The sample taken for sequencing was PBMCs. The chain uses TRBV5-1 and TRBJ1-1; a possible D gene is TRBD1 (5 bases). In DNA, the CDR3 is TGCGCCAGCAGCCCGGACACTACACCCTTAATGAACACTGAAGCTTTCTTT. Protein product: CASSPDTTPLMNTEAFF.